This TCR beta chain was captured by sequencing in a study of identical twins. Germline values: CDR1 SQVTM, CDR2 ANQGSEA. After removal of 5 bases from V and 3 bases from J, the junction contained 4 bases not matched to a gene. The CDR3 is 14 amino acids. Each CDR3 protein gets one entry after TCRdb re-called the 5' RACE reads with MiXCR. The sample yields a few hundred thousand distinct CDR3 sequences, 13% to 15% seen once. These records were also assigned to another study, of yellow fever vaccine responses in identical twins.

Sequencing used CD4+ T cells sorted from blood. The TCR originated in a woman younger than 30 in good health. The chain has TRBV29-1 and TRBJ2-1; TRBD2 agrees at 10 bases. CDR3 bases: TGCAGCGTTACTACTAGCGGGGTCTACAATGAGCAGTTCTTC. Translated, it gives CSVTTSGVYNEQFF.